The clone carrying this T cell receptor beta chain was seen only a few times. This record belongs to a study of blood T cell repertoires in COVID-19. Study at large: Researchers got acute and convalescent COVID-19 samples from the United States, Italy and Spain.

This CDR3 is built from 16 residues. V lost 4 bases and J lost 2; bases outside the gene matches: 3. The V gene's germline CDR1 is LGHDT and CDR2 YNNKEL (reference sequence). Across roughly 25 US areas, participants ranged in age from about 18 to 90 years. Per the authors' pipeline: By means of reference gene primer amplification, nucleated cell counts were estimated. The repertoire was sequenced with immunoSEQ multiplex PCR; TCRdb's copy has only in-frame clones and lacks some. The DNA gave D and trimming, while V, J and clone size come from that table. The sample includes 370,000 or so clones, about 89% seen only once; the top ten take 1% to 1.5%.

This TCR was recovered from a man aged 25-45 years who had recovered from COVID-19. Sequencing input: PBMCs or T cells enriched from blood (not recorded which). The chain couples TRBV3-1 (or the pseudogene TRBV3-2) to TRBJ2-7; the match to TRBD2 covers 15 bases. The DNA of the CDR3 is TGTGCCAGCAGCCGGGGACTAGCGGGGGGAACCTACGAGCAGTACTTC. This translates into CASSRGLAGGTYEQYF.